The following is a T cell receptor (beta chain) sequence with its context. The sample is drawn from a study of blood T cell repertoires in COVID-19. Study summary: The United States, Italy and Spain provided the acute and convalescent COVID-19 samples. PBMCs, B-cell-depleted T cells, or T cells provided the cDNA or gDNA that made up the material.

The CDR3 totals 14 residues. Per germline, CDR1 LGHNA and CDR2 YNFKEQ. The V gene end was trimmed by 1 base and the J gene end by 4 bases; junction bases not matched to a gene: 3. How the authors handled the data: How many nucleated cells were present was estimated from reference gene primer amplification. This table comes from immunoSEQ multiplex PCR, and its TCRdb copy is limited to in-frame clones, with some not included. That table furnishes V, J and clone size, whereas the DNA furnished D and trimming. The table lists 240,000 or so clones, about 83% of them singletons. The sequenced sample was peripheral blood. This clonotype was sampled from a man aged 25-40 years who had recovered from COVID-19. V is TRBV4-2 and J is TRBJ1-1; 7 nucleotides line up with TRBD1. Here the CDR3 DNA reads TGTGCCAGCAGCCAAGCAGACAGGGCCACTGAAGCTTTCTTT. Protein product: CASSQADRATEAFF.